This passage covers 9 T cell receptor beta chains from one sample sequenced in a study of response to subunit inactivated influenza vaccine. TCRdb called the RT-PCR reads again in MiXCR, with one record for every CDR3 protein. Of hundreds of thousands of distinct CDR3 sequences in the sample, about 11% were seen once. In addition, the sample was reused for a study of T cells expressing NK-cell markers. That paper states: Beta-chain TCR cDNA was generated via 5'RACE template switching with UMIs.

The material was PBMCs from blood, obtained on the day of vaccination. The receptors derive from a man between 50 and 59 years old who received an inactivated influenza vaccine.

Only a few counts were recorded for this clonotype. V and J are TRBV18 and TRBJ1-1; D remains unclear. CDR1 KGHSH and CDR2 LQKENI come from the germline V gene. The V end lost 0 bases, the J end lost 4 bases, and 6 bases lay between the germline ends. The CDR3 is 13 amino acids. The CDR3 sequence: CASSPPTRTEAFF. Here the CDR3 DNA reads TGTGCCAGCTCACCACCGACCCGCACTGAAGCTTTCTTT.

Only a few counts were recorded for this clonotype. The chain recombines TRBV6-1 with TRBJ1-5; D may be TRBD1 (5 bases). The germline V and J ends were trimmed by 6 bases and 0 bases, with 12 bases remaining between them. Germline V CDR1 and CDR2: MNHNS, SASEGT. The CDR3 runs 15 residues. CDR3 region: CASRPGGYSNQPQHF. The CDR3 bases are TGTGCCAGCAGACCCGGGGGGTATAGCAATCAGCCCCAGCATTTT.

This chain joins TRBV6-2 or TRBV6-3 and TRBJ1-1, with D perhaps matching TRBD1 (5 bases). The CDR3 has 13 amino acids. The germline V gene has CDR1 MNHEY and CDR2 SVGEGT. Trimming took 0 bases from V and 6 from J, leaving 8 bases between them. This CDR3 is CASSYSIGAEAFF. The CDR3 DNA follows: TGTGCCAGCAGTTACTCGATAGGGGCTGAAGCTTTCTTT.

The rearrangement links TRBV5-1 to TRBJ2-7, with 9 bases identical to TRBD1. The CDR3 covers 15 residues. Germline CDR1 and CDR2: SGHRS and YFSETQ. J was trimmed by 2 bases and V by 1 base; bases with no gene match: 4. In nucleotides, the CDR3 is TGCGCCAGCAGCTTGTGGACAGGGGCTACCTACGAGCAGTACTTC. This translates into CASSLWTGATYEQYF.

The table lists this clonotype with a few counts. The chain is built from TRBV20-1 and TRBJ2-7, with 9 bases that match TRBD1. The CDR3 sequence is 14 residues long. V shed 6 bases and J 0 bases; nucleotides not matched to a gene: 6. CDR1 and CDR2 from the germline V gene are DFQATT and SNEGSKA (reference sequence). CDR3: CSASGQGISYEQYF. CDR3 DNA: TGCAGTGCCTCGGGACAGGGAATCTCCTACGAGCAGTACTTC.

This clonotype was counted many times. The V call is TRBV20-1, the J call TRBJ2-7; D gene ambiguous. The V and J ends lost 4 bases and 0 bases respectively, with 16 bases between them. CDR1 and CDR2 from the germline V gene are DFQATT and SNEGSKA (reference sequence). This CDR3 is built from 15 residues. CDR3 protein: CSANEWAVSSYEQYF. CDR3 DNA sequence: TGCAGTGCTAACGAATGGGCGGTGAGCTCCTACGAGCAGTACTTC.

The chain recombines TRBV11-2 with TRBJ2-7; D remains ambiguous. The V and J ends lost 1 base and 6 bases respectively, with 7 bases between them. The CDR3 is made up of 12 amino acids. In germline, CDR1 is SGHAT, CDR2 FQNNGV. The CDR3, as DNA: TGTGCCAGCAGCTTAGGCTGGGCCGAGCAGTACTTC. Protein: CASSLGWAEQYF.

This clonotype was seen a few times. The rearrangement joins TRBV20-1 to TRBJ2-7, with TRBD2 as a possible D gene (6 bases). Between the trimmed V and J ends, which lost 6 bases and 3 bases, there was a span of 18 bases. Germline V gene data show CDR1 as DFQATT and CDR2 as SNEGSKA (reference sequence). This CDR3 is 14 amino acids long. CDR3 nucleotides: TGCAGTGCGACGGACGCCGCGGGAATCTACGAGCAGTACTTC. This codes for CSATDAAGIYEQYF.

Many counts were recorded for this clonotype. The V and J genes are TRBV5-5 and TRBJ2-5; 8 bases align to TRBD2. From germline, CDR1 is SGHKS and CDR2 YYEKEE (reference sequence). The CDR3 totals 16 residues. The V segment lost 4 bases and the J segment 5 bases; nucleotides outside the gene matches: 13. The chain's CDR3 is CASSLSASGRAETQYF. In DNA form, the CDR3 reads TGTGCCAGCAGCCTGTCGGCGTCCGGGAGGGCTGAGACCCAGTACTTC.